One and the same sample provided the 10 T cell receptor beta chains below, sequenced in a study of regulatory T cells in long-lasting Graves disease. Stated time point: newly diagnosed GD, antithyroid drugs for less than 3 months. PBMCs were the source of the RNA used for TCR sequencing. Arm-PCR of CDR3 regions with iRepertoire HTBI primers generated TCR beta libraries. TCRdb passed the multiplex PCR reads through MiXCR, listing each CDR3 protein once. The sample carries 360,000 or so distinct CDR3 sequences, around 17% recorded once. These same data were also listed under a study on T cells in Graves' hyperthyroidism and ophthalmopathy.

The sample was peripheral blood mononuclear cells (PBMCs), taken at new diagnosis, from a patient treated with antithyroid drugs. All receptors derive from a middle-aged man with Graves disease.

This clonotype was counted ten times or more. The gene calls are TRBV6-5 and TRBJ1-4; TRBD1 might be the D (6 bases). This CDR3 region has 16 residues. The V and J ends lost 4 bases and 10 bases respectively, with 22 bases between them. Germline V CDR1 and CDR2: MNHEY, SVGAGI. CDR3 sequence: CASSSDRFANSGKLFF. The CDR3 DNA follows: TGTGCCAGCAGTTCCGACAGGTTTGCGAATTCGGGAAAACTGTTTTTT.

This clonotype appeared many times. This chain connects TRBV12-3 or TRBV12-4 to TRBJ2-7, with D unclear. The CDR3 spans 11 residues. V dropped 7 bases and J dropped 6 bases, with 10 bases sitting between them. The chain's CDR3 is CASKEGPEQYF. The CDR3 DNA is TGTGCCAGCAAGGAAGGTCCCGAGCAGTACTTC.

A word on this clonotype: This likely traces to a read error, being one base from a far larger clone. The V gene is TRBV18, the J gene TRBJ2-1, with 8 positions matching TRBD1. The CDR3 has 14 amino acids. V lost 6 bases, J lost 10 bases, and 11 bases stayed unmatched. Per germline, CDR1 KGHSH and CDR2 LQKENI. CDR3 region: CASSPGGAGHEQFF. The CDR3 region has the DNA TGTGCCAGCTCCCCAGGGGGCGCGGGTCACGAGCAGTTCTTC.

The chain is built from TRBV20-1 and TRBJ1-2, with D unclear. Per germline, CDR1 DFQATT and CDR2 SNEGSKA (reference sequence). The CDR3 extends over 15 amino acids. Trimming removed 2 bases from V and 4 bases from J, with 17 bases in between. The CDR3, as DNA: TGCAGTGCTAGAAGTGGGCCAGGTGGTGTCTATGGCTACACCTTC. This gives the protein CSARSGPGGVYGYTF.

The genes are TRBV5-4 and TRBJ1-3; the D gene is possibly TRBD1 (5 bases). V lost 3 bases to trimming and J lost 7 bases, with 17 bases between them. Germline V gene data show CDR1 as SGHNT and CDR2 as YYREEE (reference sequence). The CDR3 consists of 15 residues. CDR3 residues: CASSSNRDFGNTIYF. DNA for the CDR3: TGTGCCAGCAGCTCTAATCGGGACTTTGGGAACACCATATATTTT.

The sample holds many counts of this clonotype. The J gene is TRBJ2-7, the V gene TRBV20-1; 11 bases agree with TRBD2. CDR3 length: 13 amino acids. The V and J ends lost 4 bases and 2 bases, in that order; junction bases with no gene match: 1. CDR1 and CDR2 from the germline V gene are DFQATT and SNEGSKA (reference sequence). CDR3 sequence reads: CSATTSGAYEQYF. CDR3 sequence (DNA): TGCAGTGCTACGACTAGCGGGGCCTACGAGCAGTACTTC.

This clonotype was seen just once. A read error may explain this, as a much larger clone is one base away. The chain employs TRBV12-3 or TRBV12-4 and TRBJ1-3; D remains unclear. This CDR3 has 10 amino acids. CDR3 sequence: CASSGNAIYF. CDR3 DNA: TGTGCCAGCAGTGGAAACGCCATATATTTT.

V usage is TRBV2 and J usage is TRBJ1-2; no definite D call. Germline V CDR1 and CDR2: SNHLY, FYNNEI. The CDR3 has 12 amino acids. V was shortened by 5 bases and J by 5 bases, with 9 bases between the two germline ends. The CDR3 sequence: CASSNRAYGYTF. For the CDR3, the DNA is TGTGCCAGCAGTAACCGAGCGTATGGCTACACCTTC.

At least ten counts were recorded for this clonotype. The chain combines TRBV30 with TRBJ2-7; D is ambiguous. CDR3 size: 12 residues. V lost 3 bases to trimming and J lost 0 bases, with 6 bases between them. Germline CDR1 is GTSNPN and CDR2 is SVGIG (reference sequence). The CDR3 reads CAWRVTSYEQYF. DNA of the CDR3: TGTGCCTGGAGGGTCACCTCCTACGAGCAGTACTTC.

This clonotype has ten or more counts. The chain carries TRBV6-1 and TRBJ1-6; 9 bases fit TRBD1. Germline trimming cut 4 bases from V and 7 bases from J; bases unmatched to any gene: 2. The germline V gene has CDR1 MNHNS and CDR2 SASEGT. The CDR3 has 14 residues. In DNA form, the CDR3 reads TGTGCCAGCAGTGTTGGACAGGGGAATTCACCCCTCCACTTT. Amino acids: CASSVGQGNSPLHF.